The 25 T cell receptor beta chains given below trace back to one sample, sequenced in a study of T-cell reconstitution after alpha-beta-depleted transplantation in children. Molecular barcoding with unique molecular identifiers was used for the TCRbeta library. One entry per CDR3 protein results from TCRdb running MiXCR on the PCR reads. The table includes about 1,000,000 distinct CDR3 sequences, 25% to 30% detected once. This material consisted of PBMCs, mostly from graft donor cells, taken 360 days after TCRalphabeta/CD19-depleted stem cell transplant. The receptors here all came from a boy younger than two who had a stem cell transplant for SCID, so the T cells may come from the graft donor.

CDR3 sequence reads: CASSDPGQGQETQYF. The CDR3 bases are TGTGCCAGCAGTGACCCTGGACAGGGGCAAGAGACCCAGTACTTC. The chain is built from TRBV25-1 and TRBJ2-5; 9 bases are a match to TRBD1. This CDR3 has 15 amino acids. Trimming at V came to 3 bases and at J to 2 bases, leaving 4 bases not matched to a gene. CDR1 is MGHDK, CDR2 SYGVNS, per germline.

This clonotype was seen only a few times. This chain connects TRBV10-3 to TRBJ1-3, with no clear D. The V gene lost 5 bases and the J gene lost 2 bases, with 4 bases spanning the gap. This CDR3 contains 12 residues. In germline, CDR1 is ENHRY, CDR2 SYGVKD. CDR3 protein: CAISTPGNTIYF. CDR3 coding DNA: TGTGCCATCAGTACACCTGGAAACACCATATATTTT.

The CDR3 nucleotides read TGCGCCAGCAGCCATTTTACAGGGGGCGGCGGCTACACCTTC. Its protein product is CASSHFTGGGGYTF. The gene calls are TRBV4-3 and TRBJ1-2, with 9 bases lining up with TRBD1. Germline V CDR1 and CDR2: LGHNA, YSLEER. V gave up 3 bases and J gave up 8 bases; unmatched junction bases: 7. CDR3 size: 14 residues.

V usage is TRBV4-2 and J usage is TRBJ2-7; perhaps D is TRBD1 or TRBD2 (6 bases each). Trimming left V 4 bases short and J 2 bases short, with 15 bases between. This CDR3 contains 15 residues. Germline CDR1 and CDR2: LGHNA and YNFKEQ. CDR3 bases: TGTGCCAGCAGCCGTAACGGGGGCACCACCTACGAGCAGTACTTC. As protein: CASSRNGGTTYEQYF.

This sequence joins TRBV7-2 and TRBJ2-5, with 9 bases that match TRBD2. V was clipped by 5 bases and J by 4 bases; unmatched bases: 8. CDR3 length: 15 residues. CDR1 and CDR2 (germline): SGHTA, FQGNSA. The chain's CDR3 is CASSHDFSGGETQYF. In DNA form, the CDR3 reads TGTGCCAGCAGCCATGACTTTAGCGGGGGAGAGACCCAGTACTTC. The variable domain in full, completed from reference TRBV7-2 and TRBJ2-5, reads GAGVSQSPSNKVTEKGKDVELRCDPISGHTALYWYRQSLGQGLEFLIYFQGNSAPDKSGLPSDRFSAERTGGSVSTLTIQRTQQEDSAVYLCASSHDFSGGETQYFGPGTRLLVL.

The gene calls are TRBV6-5 and TRBJ2-2, with TRBD2 matching over 9 bases. The J segment lost 5 bases and the V segment lost 2 bases, leaving 6 bases of the junction unmatched. The germline V gene has CDR1 MNHEY and CDR2 SVGAGI. This CDR3 is built from 16 residues. The DNA of the CDR3 is TGTGCCAGCAGTTACGGTCTAGCGGGATTTACCGGGGAGCTGTTTTTT. This codes for CASSYGLAGFTGELFF.

V usage is TRBV3-1 and J usage is TRBJ2-1; 9 nucleotides agree with TRBD2. The CDR3 has 16 amino acids. The germline gives CDR1 LGHDT, CDR2 YNNKEL (reference sequence). J gave up 2 bases and V 1 base, and 3 bases lay outside the gene matches. The CDR3 sequence: CASSQGGLAAYNEQFF. Written as DNA, the CDR3 is TGTGCCAGCAGCCAAGGGGGACTAGCCGCCTACAATGAGCAGTTCTTC.

Ten or more counts support this clonotype. The chain combines TRBV7-9 with TRBJ1-3; TRBD1 is a possible D gene (5 bases). V lost 2 bases and J lost 7, with 18 bases in between. The CDR3 contains 16 residues. Germline lookup yields CDR1 SEHNR and CDR2 FQNEAQ (reference sequence). The DNA of the CDR3 is TGTGCCAGCAGCTTACTTGGCAGGGAGATTTGGAACACCATATATTTT. This encodes CASSLLGREIWNTIYF.

This clonotype was detected only a few times. The genes are TRBV2 and TRBJ2-1, with 7 bases fitting TRBD2. Germline V gene lookup returns CDR1 SNHLY and CDR2 FYNNEI. J lost 0 bases, V lost 4 bases, and 6 bases had no gene match. The CDR3 has 16 amino acids. CDR3 residues: CASSAYGGGSYNEQFF. The DNA of the CDR3 is TGTGCCAGCAGTGCCTATGGGGGGGGCTCCTACAATGAGCAGTTCTTC.

The CDR3 protein is CASSLVIGTGAPSTDTQYF. In DNA form, the CDR3 reads TGTGCCAGCAGCTTAGTTATCGGGACAGGGGCCCCCAGCACAGATACGCAGTATTTT. J is TRBJ2-3 and V is TRBV7-8; 10 nucleotides match TRBD1. The CDR3 has 19 amino acids. J lost 0 bases, V lost 1 base, and 10 bases had no gene match. Per the germline V gene, CDR1 is SGHVS and CDR2 is FQNEAQ. The full variable domain, rest sourced from reference TRBV7-8 and TRBJ2-3, is GAGVSQSPRYKVAKRGQDVALRCDPISGHVSLFWYQQALGQGPEFLTYFQNEAQLDKSGLPSDRFFAERPEGSVSTLKIQRTQQEDSAVYLCASSLVIGTGAPSTDTQYFGPGTRLTVL.

V is TRBV28 and J is TRBJ2-5; D perhaps matches TRBD2 (5 bases). The V end lost 6 bases, the J end lost 2 bases, and 13 bases lay between the germline ends. This CDR3 spans 14 amino acids. CDR1 is MDHEN, CDR2 SYDVKM, per germline. The CDR3: CASSPRAFQETQYF. Written as DNA, the CDR3 is TGTGCCAGCAGCCCGAGGGCATTTCAAGAGACCCAGTACTTC.

The chain carries TRBV7-9 and TRBJ2-7; 7 bases line up with TRBD1. CDR3 length: 14 residues. The germline CDR1 and CDR2 sequences are SEHNR and FQNEAQ (reference sequence). Trimming cost V 3 bases and J 9 bases; bases outside gene matches: 11. The DNA of the CDR3 is TGTGCCAGCAGCTTCCCTCTCGACAGGGACGGGCAGTACTTC. Its protein product is CASSFPLDRDGQYF.

This clonotype was seen a handful of times. This chain uses TRBV7-2 with TRBJ1-5; D unclear. Germline CDR1 is SGHTA and CDR2 is FQGNSA. V was trimmed by 2 bases and J by 3 bases, leaving 11 bases between them. The CDR3 runs to 15 residues. CDR3 nucleotides: TGTGCCAGCAGCTTAATCGGCCTCATCAATCAGCCCCAGCATTTT. Its translation: CASSLIGLINQPQHF.

The CDR3 protein is CASSLGHPVEYEQYF. DNA of the CDR3: TGTGCCAGCAGCTTAGGACACCCCGTGGAGTACGAGCAGTACTTC. The chain is built from TRBV7-9 and TRBJ2-7; D gene unclear. CDR1 is SEHNR, CDR2 FQNEAQ, per germline (reference sequence). The germline V and J ends were trimmed by 1 base and 4 bases, with 14 bases remaining between them. The CDR3 has 15 residues. Combining the CDR3 with reference TRBV7-9 and TRBJ2-7 gives the whole variable domain DTGVSQNPRHKITKRGQNVTFRCDPISEHNRLYWYRQTLGQGPEFLTYFQNEAQLEKSRLLSDRFSAERPKGSFSTLEIQRTEQGDSAMYLCASSLGHPVEYEQYFGPGTRLTVT.

The V call is TRBV4-1, the J call TRBJ1-1; the match to TRBD1 covers 8 bases. CDR1 is MGHRA and CDR2 is YSYEKL in the germline V gene. V lost 1 base, J lost 1 base, and 11 bases stayed unmatched. This CDR3 contains 18 residues. DNA of the CDR3: TGCGCCAGCAGCCAAGGATTACAGGGGGGGAAGCAGAACACTGAAGCTTTCTTT. Encoded protein: CASSQGLQGGKQNTEAFF.

This clonotype was found a few times. The CDR3, as DNA: TGCAGTGCTAGAGATTCCGCGGGGAGCACCTACGAGCAGTACTTC. Protein sequence: CSARDSAGSTYEQYF. The gene calls are TRBV20-1 and TRBJ2-7; D is possibly TRBD2 (6 bases). The V end lost 0 bases, the J end lost 2 bases, and 14 bases lay between the germline ends. The CDR3 contains 15 residues. Per the germline V gene, CDR1 is DFQATT and CDR2 is SNEGSKA (reference sequence).

This clonotype has just a few counts. This chain joins TRBV12-3 or TRBV12-4 and TRBJ2-3; 7 bases are shared with TRBD2. This CDR3 contains 14 residues. After removal of 7 bases from V and 5 bases from J, the junction contained 9 bases not matched to a gene. In nucleotides, the CDR3 is TGTGCCAGCATTCCCTCGGGGGGAGGAGATACGCAGTATTTT. Amino acid sequence: CASIPSGGGDTQYF.

The CDR3 sequence: CAWSGGLAGKTQYF. The DNA for the CDR3 is TGTGCCTGGAGTGGGGGACTAGCAGGAAAGACCCAGTACTTC. This chain links TRBV30 with TRBJ2-5, with 9 nucleotides matching TRBD2. Losses at the gene ends were 1 base for V and 6 bases for J; bases not matched to a gene: 6. Germline assignment: CDR1 GTSNPN and CDR2 SVGIG (reference sequence). There are 14 residues in the CDR3.

This chain joins TRBV12-5 and TRBJ1-5, with D tentatively TRBD1 (6 bases). CDR1 LGHNT and CDR2 FRNRAP come from the germline V gene. V was clipped by 3 bases and J by 6 bases, with 12 bases between them. This CDR3 has 14 amino acids. CDR3 DNA: TGTGCTAGTGGTTTACAGGGTGAGGTTCAGCCCCAGCATTTT. Translating it yields CASGLQGEVQPQHF.

The sample holds a few counts of this clonotype. The CDR3 loop reads CASSQEDALAGRYNEQFF. In DNA form, the CDR3 reads TGTGCCAGCAGCCAAGAAGACGCGTTAGCGGGGCGGTACAATGAGCAGTTCTTC. This chain uses TRBV4-2 with TRBJ2-1, with 8 bases that match TRBD2. This CDR3 region has 18 residues. Per the germline V gene, CDR1 is LGHNA and CDR2 is YNFKEQ. The trim removed 0 bases at V and 4 bases at J, leaving 11 bases unmatched.

The chain combines TRBV13 with TRBJ1-1; maybe TRBD1 (6 bases). The V gene's germline CDR1 is PRHDT and CDR2 FYEKMQ (reference sequence). This CDR3 comprises 11 residues. V was pared by 5 bases and J by 12 bases, with 13 bases between. This CDR3 is CASSHGTNSFF. The CDR3 DNA follows: TGTGCCAGCAGCCACGGGACAAACTCTTTCTTT. The full variable domain, completed using reference TRBV13 and TRBJ1-1, is AAGVIQSPRHLIKEKRETATLKCYPIPRHDTVYWYQQGPGQDPQFLISFYEKMQSDKGSIPDRFSAQQFSDYHSELNMSSLELGDSALYFCASSHGTNSFFGQGTRLTVV.

This clonotype was observed a handful of times. The CDR3 nucleotides read TGCAGTGCTAGTTCACGCAGGGAAACCGCCCGGTATGAGCAGTTCTTC. Translation: CSASSRRETARYEQFF. This rearrangement joins TRBV20-1 to TRBJ2-1; tentatively, D is TRBD1 (5 bases). Germline V gives CDR1 DFQATT, CDR2 SNEGSKA (reference sequence). This CDR3 region has 16 residues. V gave up 3 bases and J gave up 8 bases, with 23 bases separating them.

The chain recombines TRBV5-1 with TRBJ1-5; no reliable D call. With 0 bases removed from V and 0 bases from J, the gap between germline ends came to 10 bases. Germline V CDR1 and CDR2: SGHRS, YFSETQ. This CDR3 has 16 residues. The CDR3 protein is CASSLAQAYSNQPQHF. DNA of the CDR3: TGCGCCAGCAGCTTGGCCCAGGCCTATAGCAATCAGCCCCAGCATTTT. The full variable domain, in which reference TRBV5-1 and TRBJ1-5 provide the parts outside the CDR3, is KAGVTQTPRYLIKTRGQQVTLSCSPISGHRSVSWYQQTPGQGLQFLFEYFSETQRNKGNFPGRFSGRQFSNSRSEMNVSTLELGDSALYLCASSLAQAYSNQPQHFGDGTRLSIL.

The J gene is TRBJ1-1, the V gene TRBV10-3, with D unresolved. V was trimmed by 3 bases and J by 3 bases, leaving 14 bases between them. Germline V gene lookup returns CDR1 ENHRY and CDR2 SYGVKD. The CDR3 has 15 amino acids. CDR3 coding DNA: TGTGCCATCAGTGAACCGGGGAATTTAGACACTGAAGCTTTCTTT. Encoded protein: CAISEPGNLDTEAFF.

The sample holds a few counts of this clonotype. This chain connects TRBV6-5 to TRBJ1-1; TRBD1 agrees at 7 bases. From germline, CDR1 is MNHEY and CDR2 SVGAGI. The junction had 13 bases not matched to a gene; V was cut back by 4 bases and J by 5 bases. This CDR3 region has 16 residues. The CDR3: CASSFRQGRSWTEAFF. CDR3 nucleotides: TGTGCCAGCAGTTTTCGACAGGGTAGGTCGTGGACTGAAGCTTTCTTT.